This T cell receptor beta chain was retrieved from a study of blood T cell repertoires in COVID-19. TCRdb's table, derived via immunoSEQ multiplex PCR, lists solely in-frame clones and lacks some. This table has more than 200,000 clones, around 90% appearing once. This clone has just one count. Germline V lookup: CDR1 MNHNY, CDR2 SVGAGI (reference sequence). CDR3 length equals 15 residues. The ends lost 3 bases at V and 5 bases at J; junction bases unmatched: 6. The source of this sequence is a young man with active or convalescent COVID-19. The chain couples TRBV6-6 to TRBJ2-5; 10 bases fit TRBD2. Sample: peripheral blood. In DNA form, the CDR3 reads TGTGCCAGCAGTTATCAGCGGGGGGGTTCTGAGACCCAGTACTTC. Its translation: CASSYQRGGSETQYF.